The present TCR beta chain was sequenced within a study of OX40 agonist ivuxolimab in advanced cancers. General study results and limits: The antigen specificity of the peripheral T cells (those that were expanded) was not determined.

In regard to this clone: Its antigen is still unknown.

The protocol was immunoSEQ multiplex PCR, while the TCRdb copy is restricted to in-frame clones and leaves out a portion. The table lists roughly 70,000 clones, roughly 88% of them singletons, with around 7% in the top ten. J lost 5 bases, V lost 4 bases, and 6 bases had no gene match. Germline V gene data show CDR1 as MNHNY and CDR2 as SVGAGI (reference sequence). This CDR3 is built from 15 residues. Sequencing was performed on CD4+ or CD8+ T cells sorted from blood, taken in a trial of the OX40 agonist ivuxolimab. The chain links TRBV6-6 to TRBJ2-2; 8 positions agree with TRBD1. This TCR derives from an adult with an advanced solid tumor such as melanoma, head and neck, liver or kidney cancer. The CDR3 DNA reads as TGTGCCAGCAGTTTAGGACAGGGAAGGACCGGGGAGCTGTTTTTT. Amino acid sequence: CASSLGQGRTGELFF.